This TCR beta chain appears in the sequencing data of a study of T cells in localized non-small cell lung cancer. Points from the study as a whole: Uninvolved adjacent lung showed the highest T cell clonality, exceeding tumor. Adjacent lung was found to contain a median about 50 of the top 100 tumor clones. An association was observed between higher blood T cell density and longer overall survival.

A remark on this clone: What it recognizes is unknown.

TCRdb keeps only in-frame clones here, not all; method: immunoSEQ multiplex PCR. Of 70,000 to 95,000 clones listed, roughly 88% are singletons. This CDR3 contains 13 residues. Germline V gene sequence: CDR1 SQVTM, CDR2 ANQGSEA. V was clipped by 6 bases and J by 3 bases, with 11 bases between them. The sequenced sample was PBMCs, obtained before any cancer treatment. The TCR sequence derives from a woman aged 35-70 years with stage II squamous cell lung carcinoma. The chain uses TRBV29-1 and TRBJ2-2; possibly TRBD1 or TRBD2 for D (5 bases each). In DNA, the CDR3 is TGCAGCGTCGAGGGGAGCTACACCGGGGAGCTGTTTTTT. This codes for CSVEGSYTGELFF.